The 30 T cell receptor beta chains listed next were all sequenced from one sample in a study of blood T cells in healthy people across ages. A sample-barcoded 5' primer and a J-beta primer mix were used in a second PCR of about 6 to 12 cycles. Each CDR3 protein is one row after TCRdb ran MiXCR on the 5' RACE reads. The sample holds just under 750,000 distinct CDR3 sequences, around a fifth seen once. Sequenced: blood. Receptor source: a man aged 65-85 years in good health.

The sample holds many counts of this clonotype. V is TRBV6-5 and J is TRBJ1-1; D gene uncertain. CDR3 length equals 15 residues. CDR1 is MNHEY and CDR2 is SVGAGI in the germline V gene. V gave up 0 bases and J gave up 4 bases, with 12 bases separating them. CDR3 sequence reads: CASSYSFQEGTEAFF. For the CDR3, the DNA is TGTGCCAGCAGTTACTCTTTCCAGGAGGGCACTGAAGCTTTCTTT.

The chain combines TRBV7-2 with TRBJ1-2; D gene unclear. This CDR3 comprises 13 residues. V was cut by 5 bases and J by 8 bases, with 15 bases left in between. Per germline, CDR1 SGHTA and CDR2 FQGNSA. CDR3 amino acids: CASSLTVVNGYTF. The CDR3 coding sequence is TGTGCCAGCAGCCTAACCGTGGTTAACGGCTACACCTTC.

V and J are TRBV6-1 and TRBJ1-3, with 10 bases identical to TRBD1. The CDR3 is 17 amino acids. V was clipped by 6 bases and J by 1 base; unmatched bases: 9. Germline V gives CDR1 MNHNS, CDR2 SASEGT. The CDR3 loop reads CASSPGDRGFSGNTIYF. CDR3 in DNA: TGTGCCAGCAGCCCTGGGGACAGGGGTTTTTCTGGAAACACCATATATTTT.

The chain recombines TRBV7-9 with TRBJ2-1; tentative D call: TRBD2 (7 bases). The germline V gene encodes CDR1 SEHNR and CDR2 FQNEAQ (reference sequence). The V end lost 0 bases, the J end lost 0 bases, and 21 bases lay between the germline ends. The CDR3 consists of 20 residues. The CDR3 DNA is TGTGCCAGCAGCTTAGCGGCAGGGGACTACCGCGGGGGCTCCTACAATGAGCAGTTCTTC. Translating gives CASSLAAGDYRGGSYNEQFF.

This clonotype was found a few times. The rearrangement joins TRBV7-8 to TRBJ2-2; no definite D call. Germline loops: CDR1 SGHVS, CDR2 FQNEAQ. The CDR3 has 14 amino acids. The V end was cut by 6 bases, the J end by 0 bases, with 8 bases between. The CDR3 region has the DNA TGTGCCAGCAGAAAAGGACCGAACACCGGGGAGCTGTTTTTT. Its protein product is CASRKGPNTGELFF.

This clonotype showed up just a few times. The V call is TRBV2, the J call TRBJ2-1, with D perhaps TRBD1 or TRBD2 (5 bases each). V was trimmed by 8 bases and J by 10 bases, leaving 18 bases between them. From germline, CDR1 is SNHLY and CDR2 FYNNEI. CDR3 length equals 13 residues. As DNA, the CDR3 is TGTGCCAGCGCCCTGGGACCCCACCAGGAGCAGTTCTTC. This encodes CASALGPHQEQFF.

This clonotype has just a few counts. A read error may produce the germline difference seen at one junction end. The chain joins TRBV5-1 to TRBJ2-5; D remains ambiguous. This CDR3 region has 12 residues. Germline-derived CDR1 and CDR2 are SGHRS and YFSETQ. CDR3 protein: CASSLPGYEQCF. DNA for the CDR3: TGCGCCAGCAGCTTGCCGGGCTACGAGCAGTGCTTC.

This clonotype was found a few times. V gene TRBV20-1 combines with J gene TRBJ2-5; weak D call: TRBD1 (6 bases). Germline-derived CDR1 and CDR2 are DFQATT and SNEGSKA (reference sequence). V was trimmed by 3 bases and J by 5 bases, leaving 19 bases between them. CDR3 length equals 15 residues. CDR3 protein: CSASGENRAGETQYF. The CDR3 nucleotides are TGCAGTGCTAGTGGCGAAAACAGGGCAGGGGAGACCCAGTACTTC.

J is TRBJ1-3 and V is TRBV2; TRBD1 matches 8 bases. This CDR3 is built from 15 residues. The J segment lost 6 bases and the V segment lost 8 bases, leaving 12 bases of the junction unmatched. The germline V gene has CDR1 SNHLY and CDR2 FYNNEI. CDR3 sequence reads: CASLTTDRVINTIYF. The CDR3 coding sequence is TGTGCCAGCCTGACCACGGACAGGGTTATAAACACCATATATTTT.

The chain links TRBV12-3 or TRBV12-4 to TRBJ2-7; 7 bases are shared with TRBD2. Trimming cost V 5 bases and J 4 bases; bases outside gene matches: 11. The CDR3 totals 15 residues. CDR3 DNA: TGTGCCAGCAGTCCACCTCGAGGGGAGGGATACGAGCAGTACTTC. The encoded protein is CASSPPRGEGYEQYF.

Of note for this clonotype: A junction end diverges from the germline sequence, so it may reflect a read error. The chain uses TRBV6-6 and TRBJ1-6; no clear D. The V gene's germline CDR1 is MNHNY and CDR2 SVGAGI (reference sequence). The CDR3 extends over 15 amino acids. CDR3 protein: CASSSHGRDNTPLHF. CDR3 nucleotide sequence: TGTGCCAGCAGTTCCCATGGACGGGATAATACACCCCTCCACTTT.

This clonotype showed up just a few times. V is TRBV10-2 and J is TRBJ2-1; unclear D gene. Trimming cost V 6 bases and J 1 base, with 7 bases left between them. Germline V gene lookup returns CDR1 WSHSY and CDR2 SAAADI. The CDR3 contains 13 residues. In DNA, the CDR3 is TGCGCCAGCAGGCGTCCTTCCTACAATGAGCAGTTCTTC. Residues: CASRRPSYNEQFF.

The V gene is TRBV10-2, the J gene TRBJ2-1; D is possibly TRBD2 (7 bases). With 7 bases removed from V and 7 bases from J, the gap between germline ends came to 17 bases. The CDR3 totals 14 residues. The germline V gene encodes CDR1 WSHSY and CDR2 SAAADI. This chain's CDR3 is CASNGGQGLNEQFF. For the CDR3, the DNA is TGCGCCAGCAACGGGGGGCAGGGCTTAAATGAGCAGTTCTTC.

The chain recombines TRBV27 with TRBJ2-3; D may be TRBD1 (6 bases). This CDR3 comprises 13 residues. Germline loops: CDR1 MNHEY, CDR2 SMNVEV (reference sequence). Between the trimmed V and J ends, which lost 7 bases and 3 bases, there was a span of 11 bases. The CDR3 sequence is CASNRVATDTQYF. The DNA of the CDR3 is TGTGCCAGCAACAGGGTCGCTACAGATACGCAGTATTTT.

J is TRBJ2-1 and V is TRBV20-1; 7 positions agree with TRBD1. The germline gives CDR1 DFQATT, CDR2 SNEGSKA (reference sequence). CDR3 length: 13 amino acids. The V gene end was trimmed by 5 bases and the J gene end by 9 bases; junction bases not matched to a gene: 10. The CDR3 spells CSARDSLWGEQFF. CDR3 sequence (DNA): TGCAGTGCTCGGGACAGTTTATGGGGTGAGCAGTTCTTC.

This sequence joins TRBV6-1 and TRBJ2-4; D may be TRBD2 (6 bases). Germline V lookup: CDR1 MNHNS, CDR2 SASEGT. Trimming removed 3 bases at V and 0 bases at J, with 6 bases between. The CDR3 runs 14 residues. The CDR3 is CASSDGGAKNIQYF. The DNA of the CDR3 is TGTGCCAGCAGTGACGGGGGAGCCAAAAACATTCAGTACTTC.

The chain uses TRBV5-6 and TRBJ1-1; TRBD1 might be the D (5 bases). In germline, CDR1 is SGHDT, CDR2 YYEEEE. This CDR3 has 17 residues. The V end was cut by 1 base, the J end by 1 base, with 17 bases between. The CDR3 DNA reads as TGTGCCAGCAGCTTGACGGGAGGGGCGGGACCGAACACTGAAGCTTTCTTT. Translating it yields CASSLTGGAGPNTEAFF. Drawing the rest from reference TRBV5-6 and TRBJ1-1, the complete variable domain is DAGVTQSPTHLIKTRGQQVTLRCSPKSGHDTVSWYQQALGQGPQFIFQYYEEEERQRGNFPDRFSGHQFPNYSSELNVNALLLGDSALYLCASSLTGGAGPNTEAFFGQGTRLTVV.

This clonotype turned up a few times. V and J are TRBV7-2 and TRBJ1-2, with TRBD1 matching over 8 bases. This CDR3 comprises 13 residues. V trimming: 2 bases; J trimming: 10 bases; junction bases outside the gene matches: 6. Germline values: CDR1 SGHTA, CDR2 FQGNSA. The CDR3 nucleotides read TGTGCCAGCAGCTTACGACAGGGGTTCGCCTACACCTTC. It yields the protein CASSLRQGFAYTF.

This clonotype was seen a handful of times. CDR3 loop: CSASGQLETQYF. Here the CDR3 DNA reads TGCAGTGCTAGTGGGCAGTTGGAGACCCAGTACTTC. The chain joins TRBV20-1 to TRBJ2-5; D gene uncertain. Germline V CDR1 and CDR2: DFQATT, SNEGSKA (reference sequence). Trimming took 3 bases from V and 5 from J, leaving 10 bases between them. The CDR3 totals 12 residues.

The gene calls are TRBV12-3 or TRBV12-4 and TRBJ1-3; D ambiguous. CDR3 length: 15 amino acids. The V end was cut by 2 bases, the J end by 4 bases, with 12 bases between. CDR3 DNA: TGTGCCAGCAGTTTAATGGACGGGCGCGGAAACACCATATATTTT. Translating gives CASSLMDGRGNTIYF.

The chain couples TRBV20-1 to TRBJ2-1, with TRBD2 identical over 15 bases. V lost 6 bases, J lost 7 bases, and 4 bases stayed unmatched. CDR1 DFQATT and CDR2 SNEGSKA come from the germline V gene (reference sequence). The CDR3 has 14 amino acids. The CDR3 protein is CSAPGTSGRNEQFF. CDR3 sequence (DNA): TGCAGTGCACCCGGGACTAGCGGGAGGAATGAGCAGTTCTTC.

This chain joins TRBV4-1 and TRBJ2-1, with 9 positions matching TRBD1. V lost 6 bases and J lost 4; bases outside the gene matches: 7. Germline V gene data show CDR1 as MGHRA and CDR2 as YSYEKL. This CDR3 spans 15 amino acids. CDR3 sequence (DNA): TGCGCCAGCAGAGACGACAGGGGGAGATACAATGAGCAGTTCTTC. This gives the protein CASRDDRGRYNEQFF.

This clonotype has more than one count but fewer than ten. The chain combines TRBV12-3 or TRBV12-4 with TRBJ2-5; 7 positions agree with TRBD2. V shed 7 bases and J 0 bases; nucleotides not matched to a gene: 5. CDR3 length: 14 amino acids. CDR3 DNA: TGTGCCAGCAAGGATAGCGGGCACCAAGAGACCCAGTACTTC. It codes for CASKDSGHQETQYF.

The chain recombines TRBV7-2 with TRBJ2-5, with unresolved D. Trimming took off 5 bases at V and 4 bases at J, with 26 bases between the two ends. The germline V gene encodes CDR1 SGHTA and CDR2 FQGNSA. The CDR3 loop spans 18 amino acids. In DNA, the CDR3 is TGTGCCAGCAGCCCTGAACAACTTCTCCCTACTCCTCGAGAGACCCAGTACTTC. It is translated as CASSPEQLLPTPRETQYF.

J is TRBJ1-5 and V is TRBV18; possible D gene TRBD1, 6 bases. The CDR3 has 16 amino acids. CDR1 is KGHSH, CDR2 LQKENI, per germline. With 5 bases removed from V and 0 bases from J, the gap between germline ends came to 14 bases. This chain's CDR3 is CASSGLNRASNQPQHF. In DNA form, the CDR3 reads TGTGCCAGCTCAGGACTTAACAGGGCTAGCAATCAGCCCCAGCATTTT.

The chain has TRBV10-3 and TRBJ2-2; 7 nucleotides match TRBD1. Losses at the gene ends were 5 bases for V and 6 bases for J; bases not matched to a gene: 3. Germline lookup yields CDR1 ENHRY and CDR2 SYGVKD. The CDR3 consists of 13 residues. The CDR3 here is CAISPTGAGELFF. CDR3 nucleotides: TGTGCCATCAGTCCTACAGGGGCCGGGGAGCTGTTTTTT.

A few counts support this clonotype. This chain connects TRBV12-3 or TRBV12-4 to TRBJ1-5; the D is unclear. Trimming left V 6 bases short and J 9 bases short, with 9 bases between. The CDR3 totals 11 residues. In nucleotides, the CDR3 is TGTGCCAGCAGCTTGTCAGGGCCCCAGCATTTT. Translation: CASSLSGPQHF.

This sequence joins TRBV12-3 or TRBV12-4 and TRBJ2-3, with 10 bases identical to TRBD1. The length of the CDR3 is 15 residues. The trim removed 3 bases at V and 4 bases at J, leaving 4 bases unmatched. Here the CDR3 DNA reads TGTGCCAGCAGTTTCTGGACAGGGGGAGCAGATACGCAGTATTTT. It encodes CASSFWTGGADTQYF.

The chain carries TRBV4-1 and TRBJ1-4; D perhaps matches TRBD1 (5 bases). Germline V CDR1 and CDR2: MGHRA, YSYEKL. The CDR3 has 15 residues. V was trimmed by 1 base and J by 5 bases, leaving 11 bases between them. In DNA, the CDR3 is TGCGCCAGCAGCCAAGCGGACATCCGAAATGAAAAACTGTTTTTT. Translating it yields CASSQADIRNEKLFF.

The chain recombines TRBV7-9 with TRBJ1-5; possibly TRBD1 for D (6 bases). Trimming took 5 bases from V and 3 from J, leaving 14 bases between them. CDR1 SEHNR and CDR2 FQNEAQ come from the germline V gene (reference sequence). The CDR3 has 15 amino acids. DNA of the CDR3: TGTGCCAGCAGCAAAGAGGGGGAATACAATCAGCCCCAGCATTTT. Amino acids: CASSKEGEYNQPQHF. Full variable domain (missing parts from reference TRBV7-9 and TRBJ1-5): DTGVSQNPRHKITKRGQNVTFRCDPISEHNRLYWYRQTLGQGPEFLTYFQNEAQLEKSRLLSDRFSAERPKGSFSTLEIQRTEQGDSAMYLCASSKEGEYNQPQHFGDGTRLSIL.